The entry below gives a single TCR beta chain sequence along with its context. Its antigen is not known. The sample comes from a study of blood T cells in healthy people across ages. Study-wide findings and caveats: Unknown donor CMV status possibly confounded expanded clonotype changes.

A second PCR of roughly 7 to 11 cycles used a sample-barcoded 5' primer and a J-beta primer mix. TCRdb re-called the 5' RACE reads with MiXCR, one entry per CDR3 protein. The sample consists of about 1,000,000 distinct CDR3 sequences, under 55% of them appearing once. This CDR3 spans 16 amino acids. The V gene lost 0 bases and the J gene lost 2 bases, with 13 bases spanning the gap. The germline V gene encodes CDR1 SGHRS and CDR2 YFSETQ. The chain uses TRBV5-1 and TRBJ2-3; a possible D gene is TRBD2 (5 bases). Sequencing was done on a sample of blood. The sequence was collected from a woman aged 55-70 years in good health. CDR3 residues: CASSLEDLDDTDTQYF. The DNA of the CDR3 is TGCGCCAGCAGCTTGGAGGACTTGGACGACACAGATACGCAGTATTTT.